The rows below give T cell receptor beta chains drawn from one sample of a study of blood T cells in healthy people across ages. TCRdb reanalysed the 5' RACE reads using MiXCR and keeps one entry per CDR3 protein. Among 1.5 million to 2 million distinct CDR3 sequences listed, 49% were seen once. The sample comprised blood. The origin of the receptors is a woman aged 40 to 50 in good health. Each CDR3 is given with its conserved first and last residue. The D gene is left open where the match is weak. Clone size is given for some rows only: seen once, a few or many times, or a class if the clone is expanded.

CDR3 length | J gene | D gene | clone size | V gene | CDR3 DNA | CDR3 protein
12 | TRBJ2-1 | - | few | TRBV29-1 | TGCAGCGTGGATGTGTGGGGCGAAGAGCAGTTCTTC | CSVDVWGEEQFF
14 | TRBJ2-7 | - | - | TRBV7-2 | TGTGCCAGCAGCCTGAAACACGACGGAGTGGAGCAGTACTTC | CASSLKHDGVEQYF
14 | TRBJ2-1 | - | - | TRBV27 | TGTGCCAGCAGTTTATCGAGGGACTACAATGAGCAGTTCTTC | CASSLSRDYNEQFF
14 | TRBJ1-2 | TRBD1 | few | TRBV7-2 | TGTGCCAGCAGCTTAGGGGACAGAGAATATGGCTACACCTTC | CASSLGDREYGYTF
14 | TRBJ1-1 | - | - | TRBV6-1 | TGTGCCAGCAGTTTTGACAGTGTCTCCACTGAAGCTTTCTTT | CASSFDSVSTEAFF
16 | TRBJ2-4 | - | once | TRBV20-1 | TGCAGTGTTCGTCTGGACGGGCATTCAGCCAAAAACATTCAGTACTTC | CSVRLDGHSAKNIQYF
15 | TRBJ1-2 | TRBD1 | - | TRBV6-6 | TGTGCCAGCAGTTACCCACAGGGGTCTAACTATGGCTACACCTTC | CASSYPQGSNYGYTF
15 | TRBJ2-5 | - | - | TRBV11-2 | TGTGCCAGCAGCTTAGGGAGTTATGGGGTAGAGACCCAGTACTTC | CASSLGSYGVETQYF
13 | TRBJ2-3 | - | many | TRBV7-2 | TGTGCCAGCAGCTTGATGGCGGCAGATACGCAGTATTTT | CASSLMAADTQYF
15 | TRBJ1-4 | - | few | TRBV12-3/TRBV12-4 | TGTGCCAGCAGTTTGCGAGGGGGAGTGAACGAAAAACTGTTTTTT | CASSLRGGVNEKLFF
12 | TRBJ2-7 | - | - | TRBV5-6 | TGTGCCAGCAGCTCGTACTACAATGAGCAGTACTTC | CASSSYYNEQYF
18 | TRBJ2-3 | - | few | TRBV7-2 | TGTGCCAGCAGCTTAATGGTGAAGACAGCAGGATTAACAGATACGCAGTATTTT | CASSLMVKTAGLTDTQYF
14 | TRBJ2-3 | - | - | TRBV10-3 | TGTGCCATCAGTGAGTCGGTCTACACAGATACGCAGTATTTT | CAISESVYTDTQYF
13 | TRBJ1-1 | - | once | TRBV4-1 | TGCGCCAGCAGCCAAGAGGGGGGGGGTGAAGCTTTCTTT | CASSQEGGGEAFF
15 | TRBJ2-3 | - | once | TRBV25-1 | TGTGCCAGCAGTGAATGGCGCCAGGGCACAGATACGCAGTATTTT | CASSEWRQGTDTQYF
13 | TRBJ2-7 | TRBD1 | - | TRBV10-3 | TGTGCCACTCAGACAGGGGGCCCCTACGAGCAGTACTTC | CATQTGGPYEQYF
14 | TRBJ2-1 | TRBD1 | - | TRBV6-6 | TGTGCCAGCATAACAGGGACAGCCTACAATGAGCAGTTCTTC | CASITGTAYNEQFF
11 | TRBJ2-7 | - | many | TRBV28 | TGTGCCAGCTCACCACGAGGCGAGCAGTACTTC | CASSPRGEQYF
16 | TRBJ1-1 | TRBD1 | - | TRBV6-6 | TGTGCCAGCAGTTTCATGGGGACAGGGTCCAACACTGAAGCTTTCTTT | CASSFMGTGSNTEAFF
16 | TRBJ2-1 | - | - | TRBV7-2 | TGTGCCGGCAGTCAACAGGGTCGGAGCTCCTACAATGAGCAGTTCTTC | CAGSQQGRSSYNEQFF
14 | TRBJ2-6 | TRBD1 | - | TRBV7-9 | TGTGCCAGCAGACCGCATGGGAATAAGGGGGCCCTGACTTTC | CASRPHGNKGALTF
17 | TRBJ2-1 | TRBD2 | - | TRBV20-1 | TGCAGTGCTAACCCCCGATCCCGAGCGGGGTTCATTGAGACCCAGTTCTTC | CSANPRSRAGFIETQFF
16 | TRBJ1-6 | TRBD1 | - | TRBV2 | TGTGCCAGCACTACCGCAGACAGGGGCTATAATTCACCCCTCCACTTT | CASTTADRGYNSPLHF
19 | TRBJ1-2 | TRBD1 | once | TRBV12-3/TRBV12-4 | TGTGCCAGCAGCTCTATAACGGGGGACAGAAACCAAGCTAACTATGGCTACACCTTC | CASSSITGDRNQANYGYTF
16 | TRBJ2-3 | - | - | TRBV15 | TGTGCCACCAGCAGAGATACAGGTGGTCTAATTGATACGCAGTATTTT | CATSRDTGGLIDTQYF
15 | TRBJ2-5 | TRBD2 | few | TRBV7-2 | TGTGCCAGCAGCTTACAGCGGGGGACGCAAGAGACCCAGTACTTC | CASSLQRGTQETQYF
12 | TRBJ2-2 | - | - | TRBV12-3/TRBV12-4 | TGTGCCAGCAGCGGGGGCAACGGGGAGCTGTTTTTT | CASSGGNGELFF
17 | TRBJ2-4 | - | - | TRBV18 | TGTGCCAGCTCACCCCTTTTGGACAGCCCAGCCAAAAACATTCAGTACTTC | CASSPLLDSPAKNIQYF
14 | TRBJ2-5 | - | - | TRBV15 | TGTGCCACCAGCAGGACCGCGGCCCAAGAGACCCAGTACTTC | CATSRTAAQETQYF
12 | TRBJ1-5 | - | once | TRBV24-1 | TGTGCCACCAGTTTGAGCAATCAGCCCCAGCATTTT | CATSLSNQPQHF
14 | TRBJ2-1 | TRBD2 | - | TRBV20-1 | TGCAGTGCTCACAGCGGGGGGGCCATCAATGAGCAGTTCTTC | CSAHSGGAINEQFF
14 | TRBJ2-7 | TRBD1 | - | TRBV7-6 | TGTGCCGGCAGCCCTGGGACAGATCGCTACGAGCAGTACTTC | CAGSPGTDRYEQYF
14 | TRBJ1-2 | - | - | TRBV27 | TGTGCCAGCAGAAGGACCCCAGGGAAATATGGCTACACCTTC | CASRRTPGKYGYTF
14 | TRBJ2-5 | TRBD1 | - | TRBV7-9 | TGTGCCAGCAGCTTCAGGGACAGGGGAGGGGAGCAGTACTTC | CASSFRDRGGEQYF
15 | TRBJ1-2 | - | few | TRBV7-2 | TGTGCCAGCAGCTTAGCGATGATAGGGCCCCATGGCTACACCTTC | CASSLAMIGPHGYTF
12 | TRBJ1-2 | - | - | TRBV20-1 | TGCAGTGCTAGAGATACGGGATGGGGCTACACCTTC | CSARDTGWGYTF
17 | TRBJ2-7 | TRBD1 | - | TRBV28 | TGTGCCAGCAGGCTAGGGACCACATCAGGGGGCTGGGGCGAGCAGTACTTC | CASRLGTTSGGWGEQYF
12 | TRBJ1-1 | - | few | TRBV29-1 | TGCAGCGTTAAAAGGGTACGGACTGAAGCTTTCTTT | CSVKRVRTEAFF
15 | TRBJ2-1 | TRBD2 | - | TRBV6-4 | TGTGCCAGCAGCGTAGCGGGGGGTGCCTACGATGAGCAGTTCTTC | CASSVAGGAYDEQFF
15 | TRBJ2-3 | TRBD2 | - | TRBV12-3/TRBV12-4 | TGTGCCAGCAGCCGATATAGCGGGGGCGCGGATACGCAGTATTTT | CASSRYSGGADTQYF
14 | TRBJ1-1 | - | - | TRBV6-1 | TGTGCCAGCACCAACATACAGGGCTTAACTGAAGCTTTCTTT | CASTNIQGLTEAFF
12 | TRBJ2-3 | TRBD1 | many | TRBV29-1 | TGCAGCGGAGGACAGGGCACAGATACGCAGTATTTT | CSGGQGTDTQYF
15 | TRBJ2-7 | - | - | TRBV28 | TGTGCCAGCAGTTTATACGGGTCCGGCTCCTACGAGCAGTACTTC | CASSLYGSGSYEQYF
18 | TRBJ2-3 | TRBD2 | - | TRBV6-1 | TGTGCCAGCAGTGCGGAAAGGGCTAGCGGGGGATGGGGGGATACGCAGTATTTT | CASSAERASGGWGDTQYF
14 | TRBJ2-3 | - | few | TRBV3-1 | TGTGCCAGCAGCCCACTCTCCTACACAGATACGCAGTATTTT | CASSPLSYTDTQYF
14 | TRBJ2-5 | - | - | TRBV6-2/TRBV6-3 | TGTGCCAGCAGTTACTCGGACATTGCAAATGAGCAGTACTTC | CASSYSDIANEQYF
15 | TRBJ2-3 | TRBD1 | - | TRBV6-2/TRBV6-3 | TGTGCCAGCAGTTACACAGGGGGCTACCCGGGTACGCAGTATTTT | CASSYTGGYPGTQYF
17 | TRBJ1-1 | TRBD1 | - | TRBV14 | TGTGCCAGCAGCCAAGGACAGACAGGGGGTGCGAACACTGAAGCTTTCTTT | CASSQGQTGGANTEAFF
16 | TRBJ2-4 | - | many | TRBV7-2 | TGTGCCAGCAGCTTAGCGGGGGGCACCCTCAAAAACATTCAGTACTTC | CASSLAGGTLKNIQYF
14 | TRBJ2-7 | - | - | TRBV6-2/TRBV6-3 | TGTGCCAGCAGTTACGCGATCAACTCCTACGAGCAGTACTTC | CASSYAINSYEQYF
13 | TRBJ2-2 | - | - | TRBV12-3/TRBV12-4 | TGTGCCAGCAGTTCCACAGGGTCTGGGGAGCTGTTTTTT | CASSSTGSGELFF
12 | TRBJ2-3 | - | few | TRBV29-1 | TGCAGCGTTGATGGAACAATAGATACGCAGTATTTT | CSVDGTIDTQYF
15 | TRBJ2-3 | - | few | TRBV27 | TGTGCCAGCAGTTTAAAGGGGTTTGCGACAGATACGCAGTATTTT | CASSLKGFATDTQYF
17 | TRBJ2-5 | TRBD2 | - | TRBV7-2 | TGTGCCAGCAGCCAACTTTTAGCGGGGGGGATCCAAGAGACCCAGTACTTC | CASSQLLAGGIQETQYF
13 | TRBJ1-2 | - | once | TRBV27 | TGTGCCAGCAGCCCGACAGCCGAGTCTGGCTACACCTTC | CASSPTAESGYTF